This entry is about one T cell receptor (beta chain). The data stem from a study of CD8+CD57+ T cells in acquired aplastic anemia. Profiling that covered TCR beta VDJ and CDR3 relied on genomic DNA as its template. Using its own MiXCR run on the reads, TCRdb lists one record per CDR3 protein. The table records under 200,000 distinct CDR3 sequences, roughly 50% of them present only once. The CDR3 loop spans 13 amino acids. Germline assignment: CDR1 SEHNR and CDR2 FQNEAQ (reference sequence). V was clipped by 5 bases and J by 3 bases, with 10 bases between them. Individuals selected for sequencing had exhibited CD8+CD57+ cell expansion on flow cytometry.

The sequence was collected from a human donor with aplastic anemia. Sequencing input: sorted CD4+, CD8+, or CD8+CD57+ T cells (not recorded which) from PBMCs. The chain has TRBV7-9 and TRBJ1-2, with D unclear. The CDR3 region is CASSETVHYGYTF. The CDR3 DNA reads as TGTGCCAGCAGCGAGACTGTACACTATGGCTACACCTTC. Full variable domain (missing parts from reference TRBV7-9 and TRBJ1-2): DTGVSQNPRHKITKRGQNVTFRCDPISEHNRLYWYRQTLGQGPEFLTYFQNEAQLEKSRLLSDRFSAERPKGSFSTLEIQRTEQGDSAMYLCASSETVHYGYTFGSGTRLTVV.